This paragraph covers one TCR beta chain sequence. Clones were sequenced by immunoSEQ multiplex PCR, and TCRdb holds only the in-frame ones, with some missing. Of about 250,000 clones listed, roughly 80% were seen once; the top ten hold about an eighth. The ends lost 4 bases at V and 1 base at J; junction bases unmatched: 6. This CDR3 contains 17 residues. Germline CDR1 and CDR2: SGHTS and YDEGEE. The sample comes from a study of control samples from healthy donors and cancer patients. The sequencing input was PBMCs. The V and J genes are TRBV5-8 and TRBJ2-5; TRBD2 aligns across 14 bases. The receptor was derived from a woman aged 55-70 years with lung cancer. In DNA, the CDR3 is TGTGCCAGCAGCCGTGGACTAGCGGGGGGCTCCCAAGAGACCCAGTACTTC. Translated: CASSRGLAGGSQETQYF.